This TCR beta chain appears in the sequencing data of a study of T cells in Graves' hyperthyroidism and ophthalmopathy. Germline V gene data show CDR1 as GTSNPN and CDR2 as SVGIG (reference sequence). The CDR3 spans 13 residues. Trimming shortened V by 0 bases and J by 4 bases, and 10 bases separated the two germline ends. Overall study findings and caveats: Expanded thyroid clonotypes (above 0.001) were mostly also found in blood. A 13 V-J model separated ophthalmopathy from stable hyperthyroidism.

On this clonotype: Its specificity is not known.

RNA transcripts gave rise to amplified TCR beta CDR3 regions. HTBI primers were the set used in a first-round RT-PCR of the TCR CDR3. TCRdb reprocessed the multiplex PCR reads via MiXCR and lists one record per CDR3 protein. This sample has approximately 490,000 distinct CDR3 sequences; 20% to 25% occur once, and the top ten carry less than 65%. The chain uses TRBV30 and TRBJ2-7; a possible D gene is TRBD2 (7 bases). The sample was blood. The sequence derives from a woman in her 70s with Graves' ophthalmopathy. CDR3 amino acids: CAWSVGGLYEQYF. In nucleotides, the CDR3 is TGTGCCTGGAGTGTCGGGGGGCTTTACGAGCAGTACTTC. Full variable domain (missing parts from reference TRBV30 and TRBJ2-7): SQTIHQWPATLVQPVGSPLSLECTVEGTSNPNLYWYRQAAGRGLQLLFYSVGIGQISSEVPQNLSASRPQDRQFILSSKKLLLSDSGFYLCAWSVGGLYEQYFGPGTRLTVT.